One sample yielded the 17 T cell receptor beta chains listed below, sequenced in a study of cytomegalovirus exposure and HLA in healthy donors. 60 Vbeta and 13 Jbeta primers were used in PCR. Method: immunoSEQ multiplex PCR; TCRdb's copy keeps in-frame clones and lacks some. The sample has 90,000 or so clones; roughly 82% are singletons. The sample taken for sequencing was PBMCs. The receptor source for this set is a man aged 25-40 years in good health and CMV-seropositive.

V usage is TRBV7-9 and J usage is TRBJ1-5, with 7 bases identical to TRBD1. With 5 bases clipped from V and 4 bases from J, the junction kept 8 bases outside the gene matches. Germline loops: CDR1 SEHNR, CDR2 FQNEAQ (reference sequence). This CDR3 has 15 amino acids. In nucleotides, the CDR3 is TGTGCCAGCAGCATACACGGGACAGTGAATCAGCCCCAGCATTTT. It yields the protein CASSIHGTVNQPQHF.

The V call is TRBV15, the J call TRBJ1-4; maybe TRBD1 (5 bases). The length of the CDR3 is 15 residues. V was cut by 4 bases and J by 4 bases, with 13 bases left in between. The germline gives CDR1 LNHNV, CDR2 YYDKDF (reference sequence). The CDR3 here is CATSNRTFINEKLFF. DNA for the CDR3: TGTGCCACCAGCAACAGGACGTTTATTAATGAAAAACTGTTTTTT.

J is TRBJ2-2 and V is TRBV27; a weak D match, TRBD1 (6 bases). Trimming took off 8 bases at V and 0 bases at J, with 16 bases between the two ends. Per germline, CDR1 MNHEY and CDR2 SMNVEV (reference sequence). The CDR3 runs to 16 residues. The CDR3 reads CASARGFNSNTGELFF. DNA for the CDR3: TGTGCCAGCGCCAGGGGATTTAACTCGAACACCGGGGAGCTGTTTTTT.

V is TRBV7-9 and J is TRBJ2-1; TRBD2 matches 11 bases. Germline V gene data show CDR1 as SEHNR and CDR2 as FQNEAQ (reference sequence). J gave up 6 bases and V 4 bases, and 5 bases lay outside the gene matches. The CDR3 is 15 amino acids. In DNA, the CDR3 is TGTGCCAGCAGCTCGGGACTAGCGGCTGTCAATGAGCAGTTCTTC. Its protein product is CASSSGLAAVNEQFF.

The CDR3 nucleotides read TGTGCCAGCAGCCCGGACAGGGAGCCCTCACCCCTCCACTTT. Amino acid sequence: CASSPDREPSPLHF. The J gene is TRBJ1-6, the V gene TRBV7-9; 8 positions agree with TRBD1. The germline gives CDR1 SEHNR, CDR2 FQNEAQ (reference sequence). V trimming: 5 bases; J trimming: 10 bases; junction bases outside the gene matches: 7. This CDR3 has 14 amino acids. The full variable domain, in which reference TRBV7-9 and TRBJ1-6 provide the parts outside the CDR3, is DTGVSQNPRHKITKRGQNVTFRCDPISEHNRLYWYRQTLGQGPEFLTYFQNEAQLEKSRLLSDRFSAERPKGSFSTLEIQRTEQGDSAMYLCASSPDREPSPLHFGNGTRLTVT.

The CDR3 nucleotides read TGTGCCAGCAGCGACTCAAGCTCCTACAATGAGCAGTTCTTC. Translation gives CASSDSSSYNEQFF. The genes are TRBV7-6 and TRBJ2-1; D call uncertain. The ends were cut back, 5 bases at V and 0 bases at J, with 8 bases in the middle. This CDR3 has 14 residues. The germline gives CDR1 SGHVS, CDR2 FNYEAQ. The entire variable domain, with the rest obtained from reference TRBV7-6 and TRBJ2-1, is as follows: GAGVSQSPRYKVTKRGQDVALRCDPISGHVSLYWYRQALGQGPEFLTYFNYEAQQDKSGLPNDRFSAERPEGSISTLTIQRTEQRDSAMYRCASSDSSSYNEQFFGPGTRLTVL.

DNA of the CDR3: TGTGCCAGCAGCGCCCATAGAGGACGGGACAGGCTGAACACCGGGGAGCTGTTTTTT. Encoded protein: CASSAHRGRDRLNTGELFF. V and J are TRBV9 and TRBJ2-2; 8 positions match TRBD1. This CDR3 spans 19 amino acids. Germline CDR1 and CDR2: SGDLS and YYNGEE. Trimming cost V 3 bases and J 1 base; bases outside gene matches: 14.

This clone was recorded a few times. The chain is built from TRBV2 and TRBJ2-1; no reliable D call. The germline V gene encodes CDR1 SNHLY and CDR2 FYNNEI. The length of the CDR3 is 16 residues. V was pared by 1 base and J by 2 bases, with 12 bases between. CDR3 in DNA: TGTGCCAGCAGTGAAGACCGGTCTTATGCCTACAATGAGCAGTTCTTC. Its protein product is CASSEDRSYAYNEQFF.

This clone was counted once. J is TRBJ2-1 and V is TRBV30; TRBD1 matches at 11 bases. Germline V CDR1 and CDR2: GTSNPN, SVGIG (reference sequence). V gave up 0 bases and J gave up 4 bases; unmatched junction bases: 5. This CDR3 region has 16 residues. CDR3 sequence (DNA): TGTGCCTGGAGTGTAGGGACAGGGGGTAGGTACAATGAGCAGTTCTTC. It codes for CAWSVGTGGRYNEQFF.

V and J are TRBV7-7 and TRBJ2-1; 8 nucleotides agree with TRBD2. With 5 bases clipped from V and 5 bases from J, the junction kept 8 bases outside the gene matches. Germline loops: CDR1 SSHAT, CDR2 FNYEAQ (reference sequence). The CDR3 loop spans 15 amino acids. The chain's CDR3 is CASSPLPLADNEQFF. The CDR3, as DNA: TGTGCCAGCAGCCCCCTCCCACTAGCGGACAATGAGCAGTTCTTC.

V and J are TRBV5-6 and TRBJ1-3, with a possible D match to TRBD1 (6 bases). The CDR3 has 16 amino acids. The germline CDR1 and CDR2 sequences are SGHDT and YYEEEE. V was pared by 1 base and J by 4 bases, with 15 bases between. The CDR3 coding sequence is TGTGCCAGCAGCTTGTTACAGGGTCTGCGAGGAAACACCATATATTTT. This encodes CASSLLQGLRGNTIYF. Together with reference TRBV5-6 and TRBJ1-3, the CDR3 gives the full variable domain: DAGVTQSPTHLIKTRGQQVTLRCSPKSGHDTVSWYQQALGQGPQFIFQYYEEEERQRGNFPDRFSGHQFPNYSSELNVNALLLGDSALYLCASSLLQGLRGNTIYFGEGSWLTVV.

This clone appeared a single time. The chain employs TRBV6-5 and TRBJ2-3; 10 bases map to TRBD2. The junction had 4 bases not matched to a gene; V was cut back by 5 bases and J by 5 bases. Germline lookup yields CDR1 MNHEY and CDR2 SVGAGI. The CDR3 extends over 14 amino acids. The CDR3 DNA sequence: TGTGCCAGCAGTCCAGCGGGAGGGAGAGATACGCAGTATTTT. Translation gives CASSPAGGRDTQYF.

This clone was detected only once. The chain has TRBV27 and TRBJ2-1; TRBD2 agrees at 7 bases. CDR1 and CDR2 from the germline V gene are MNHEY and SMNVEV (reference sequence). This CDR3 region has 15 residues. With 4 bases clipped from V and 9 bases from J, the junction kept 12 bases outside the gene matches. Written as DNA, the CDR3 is TGTGCCAGCAGTTCGAGCGGGGCGAGAGGTGCTGAGCAGTTCTTC. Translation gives CASSSSGARGAEQFF.

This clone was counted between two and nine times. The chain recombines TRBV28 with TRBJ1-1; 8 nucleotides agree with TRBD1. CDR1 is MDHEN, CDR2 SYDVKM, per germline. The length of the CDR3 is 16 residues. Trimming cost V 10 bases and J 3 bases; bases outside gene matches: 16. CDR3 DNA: TGTGCCACCCAGGGGGCCCCCATGGAATGGGACACTGAAGCTTTCTTT. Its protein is CATQGAPMEWDTEAFF.

The CDR3 reads CASSLKGVEYGYTF. In DNA form, the CDR3 reads TGTGCCAGCAGTTTAAAAGGGGTCGAATATGGCTACACCTTC. The V call is TRBV28, the J call TRBJ1-2, with D possibly TRBD1 on 5 matching bases. The CDR3 sequence is 14 residues long. Trimming took off 2 bases at V and 5 bases at J, with 12 bases between the two ends. Germline V gene data show CDR1 as MDHEN and CDR2 as SYDVKM.

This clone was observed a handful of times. This chain's CDR3 is CAISLDSYSNQPQHF. The DNA for the CDR3 is TGTGCCATCAGTTTGGACTCTTATAGCAATCAGCCCCAGCATTTT. V is TRBV10-3 and J is TRBJ1-5; D is unclear. Germline V gene lookup returns CDR1 ENHRY and CDR2 SYGVKD. The CDR3 totals 15 residues. The V end was cut by 5 bases, the J end by 0 bases, with 11 bases between.

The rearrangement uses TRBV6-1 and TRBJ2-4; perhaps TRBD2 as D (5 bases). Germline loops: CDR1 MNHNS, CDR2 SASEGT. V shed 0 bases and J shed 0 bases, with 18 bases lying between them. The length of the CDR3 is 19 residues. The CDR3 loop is CASSEAGRQAAIAKNIQYF. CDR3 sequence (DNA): TGTGCCAGCAGTGAAGCAGGGAGACAAGCCGCAATAGCCAAAAACATTCAGTACTTC.